These T cell receptor beta chains were read from a single sample in a study of beta chain features in type 1 diabetes. Profiling relied on immunoSEQ multiplex PCR, and the TCRdb table lists in-frame clones only, not all of them. The sample has about 160,000 clones; about a tenth are singletons. Material: central memory CD4+ T cells from blood. The receptors stem from a man younger than 45 with type 1 diabetes. The CDR3 runs from the conserved cysteine through the conserved F or W. The D gene is left open where the match is weak. Clone size appears in some rows only: once, few, many, or a class for an expanded clone.

j_gene: TRBJ2-3
v_gene: TRBV7-6
d_gene: -
abundance: -
CDR3aa: CASSIDISTDTQYF
CDR3nt: TGTGCCAGCAGTATCGACATTAGCACAGATACGCAGTATTTT

j_gene: TRBJ2-2
v_gene: TRBV18
d_gene: -
abundance: few
CDR3aa: CASSPRNTGELFF
CDR3nt: TGTGCCAGCTCACCGAGGAACACCGGGGAGCTGTTTTTT

j_gene: TRBJ2-5
v_gene: TRBV18
d_gene: TRBD1
abundance: few
CDR3aa: CASSTGGAETQYF
CDR3nt: TGTGCCAGCTCAACAGGGGGCGCGGAGACCCAGTACTTC

j_gene: TRBJ1-1
v_gene: TRBV5-1
d_gene: TRBD1
abundance: -
CDR3aa: CASSDAQGDNTEAFF
CDR3nt: TGCGCCAGCAGCGACGCTCAGGGGGATAACACTGAAGCTTTCTTT

j_gene: TRBJ2-3
v_gene: TRBV6-5
d_gene: TRBD2
abundance: -
CDR3aa: CASSSGLRTDTQYF
CDR3nt: TGTGCCAGCAGCTCGGGACTACGCACAGATACGCAGTATTTT

j_gene: TRBJ1-1
v_gene: TRBV7-3
d_gene: -
abundance: -
CDR3aa: CASSEANTEAFF
CDR3nt: TGTGCCAGCAGCGAAGCGAACACTGAAGCTTTCTTT

j_gene: TRBJ2-7
v_gene: TRBV7-8
d_gene: TRBD1
abundance: few
CDR3aa: CASSSQQGASYEQYF
CDR3nt: TGTGCCAGCAGCTCCCAACAGGGGGCCTCCTACGAGCAGTACTTC

j_gene: TRBJ1-5
v_gene: TRBV18
d_gene: -
abundance: few
CDR3aa: CASSPIREGNQPQHF
CDR3nt: TGTGCCAGCTCACCAATTCGGGAAGGGAATCAGCCCCAGCATTTT

j_gene: TRBJ2-1
v_gene: TRBV28
d_gene: TRBD2
abundance: -
CDR3aa: CASKAGGRYNEQFF
CDR3nt: TGTGCCAGCAAAGCGGGAGGGCGCTACAATGAGCAGTTCTTC

j_gene: TRBJ2-7
v_gene: TRBV28
d_gene: TRBD2
abundance: few
CDR3aa: CASSLGTLAGLNEQYF
CDR3nt: TGTGCCAGCAGTTTAGGGACTTTAGCGGGACTTAACGAGCAGTACTTC

j_gene: TRBJ2-1
v_gene: TRBV27
d_gene: TRBD2
abundance: -
CDR3aa: CASRLAAYNEQFF
CDR3nt: TGTGCCAGCAGACTAGCGGCCTACAATGAGCAGTTCTTC

j_gene: TRBJ2-7
v_gene: TRBV7-2
d_gene: TRBD1
abundance: few
CDR3aa: CASSTGQGSYEQYF
CDR3nt: TGTGCCAGCAGCACAGGACAGGGCTCCTACGAGCAGTACTTC

j_gene: TRBJ2-1
v_gene: TRBV6-5
d_gene: TRBD2
abundance: few
CDR3aa: CASSASGRLYNEQFF
CDR3nt: TGTGCCAGCAGCGCTAGCGGGCGTCTATACAATGAGCAGTTCTTC

j_gene: TRBJ1-5
v_gene: TRBV28
d_gene: TRBD1
abundance: -
CDR3aa: CASSPHGQGISNQPQHF
CDR3nt: TGTGCCAGCAGTCCCCACGGACAGGGCATTTCCAATCAGCCCCAGCATTTT

j_gene: TRBJ2-1
v_gene: TRBV9
d_gene: TRBD2
abundance: -
CDR3aa: CASSRGAGDGYNEQFF
CDR3nt: TGTGCCAGCAGCCGCGGGGCGGGAGATGGGTACAATGAGCAGTTCTTC

j_gene: TRBJ2-7
v_gene: TRBV6-5
d_gene: -
abundance: -
CDR3aa: CASSSTGSYEQYF
CDR3nt: TGTGCCAGCAGTTCTACCGGGAGCTACGAGCAGTACTTC

j_gene: TRBJ2-7
v_gene: TRBV12-5
d_gene: -
abundance: -
CDR3aa: CASGINRNQTYEQYF
CDR3nt: TGTGCTAGTGGTATTAACAGGAATCAGACCTACGAGCAGTACTTC

j_gene: TRBJ2-1
v_gene: TRBV27
d_gene: TRBD2
abundance: few
CDR3aa: CASRKLAGSSYNEQFF
CDR3nt: TGTGCCAGCAGAAAATTAGCGGGGAGCTCCTACAATGAGCAGTTCTTC

j_gene: TRBJ2-1
v_gene: TRBV4-2
d_gene: -
abundance: many
CDR3aa: CASSPGAYNEQFF
CDR3nt: TGTGCCAGCAGCCCAGGCGCCTACAATGAGCAGTTCTTC

j_gene: TRBJ2-5
v_gene: TRBV15
d_gene: -
abundance: -
CDR3aa: CATSRALVAGGETQYF
CDR3nt: TGTGCCACCAGCAGAGCTCTGGTGGCGGGTGGGGAGACCCAGTACTTC

j_gene: TRBJ1-3
v_gene: TRBV18
d_gene: -
abundance: few
CDR3aa: CASSPFDGSSGNTIYF
CDR3nt: TGTGCCAGCTCACCATTTGATGGCAGCTCTGGAAACACCATATATTTT

j_gene: TRBJ2-5
v_gene: TRBV5-7
d_gene: -
abundance: once
CDR3aa: CASRKPDRQETQYF
CDR3nt: TGTGCCAGCAGGAAGCCGGACAGACAAGAGACCCAGTACTTC